A single T cell receptor beta chain is shown here with its context. Participant age was roughly 18 to 90 years, and participants resided in approximately 25 US areas. Cohorts were assigned according to the clinical history that participants reported. The source of the sample is a study of blood T cell repertoires in COVID-19. The overall study: The United States, Italy and Spain supplied acute and convalescent COVID-19 samples.

In the source study's methods: For nucleated cells, counts were estimated from reference gene primer amplification. The assay was immunoSEQ multiplex PCR, and TCRdb's table has in-frame clones only and misses some. V and J calls and clone size follow that table, whereas D and trimming were derived from the DNA. There are over 250,000 clones in the sample; approximately 85% occur only once, and about 1% lies in the top ten. CDR1 and CDR2 from the germline V gene are MDHEN and SYDVKM. The CDR3 length is 13 residues. The chain has TRBV28 and TRBJ2-5; D gene uncertain. Sequencing input: PBMCs or T cells enriched from blood (not recorded which). This sequence was found in a woman aged 25-40 years who had recovered from COVID-19. CDR3 amino acids: CALRPDRRETQYF. The DNA for the CDR3 is TGTGCATTGAGGCCCGATAGGCGAGAGACCCAGTACTTC.